One and the same sample provided the 13 T cell receptor beta chains below, sequenced in a study of blood T cell repertoires in COVID-19. Using immunoSEQ multiplex PCR, the repertoire was profiled, and TCRdb retains in-frame clones only, with some absent. The repertoire holds over 100,000 clones, with over 80% as singletons. The sequencing input was peripheral blood. These receptors all come from a woman aged 55-69 years with acute or convalescent COVID-19.

V usage is TRBV9 and J usage is TRBJ1-1; D might be TRBD1 (6 bases). The V gene's germline CDR1 is SGDLS and CDR2 YYNGEE. This CDR3 comprises 14 residues. V gave up 1 base and J gave up 1 base, with 8 bases separating them. In DNA, the CDR3 is TGTGCCAGCAGCGTAATACAGGGGAACACTGAAGCTTTCTTT. The encoded protein is CASSVIQGNTEAFF.

This clone was picked up a small number of times. The V and J genes are TRBV30 and TRBJ1-5; perhaps TRBD1 as D (5 bases). The CDR3 spans 13 residues. Trimming pared 2 bases from V and 5 bases from J, leaving 10 bases between. Germline assignment: CDR1 GTSNPN and CDR2 SVGIG (reference sequence). The CDR3 nucleotides are TGTGCCTGGAGTAGGCAAGGGGATCAGCCCCAGCATTTT. As protein: CAWSRQGDQPQHF. Full variable domain (rest looked up from reference TRBV30 and TRBJ1-5): SQTIHQWPATLVQPVGSPLSLECTVEGTSNPNLYWYRQAAGRGLQLLFYSVGIGQISSEVPQNLSASRPQDRQFILSSKKLLLSDSGFYLCAWSRQGDQPQHFGDGTRLSIL.

Comments on this clone: A read error may account for a junction end that differs from germline. The CDR3 DNA reads TGTACCAGCAGTTACAGCTCGGGACAGGTGAACACTGAAGCTTTCTTT. It translates to CTSSYSSGQVNTEAFF. The chain is built from TRBV6-5 and TRBJ1-1; 8 nucleotides line up with TRBD1. The CDR3 loop spans 16 amino acids. Germline V gene data show CDR1 as MNHEY and CDR2 as SVGAGI.

CDR3 bases: TGTGCCAGCAGGGACAGGGGCTATGGCTACACCTTC. Translating it yields CASRDRGYGYTF. The V gene is TRBV2, the J gene TRBJ1-2, with TRBD1 matching over 9 bases. CDR1 is SNHLY and CDR2 is FYNNEI in the germline V gene. This CDR3 contains 12 residues. J gave up 4 bases and V 6 bases, and 0 bases lay outside the gene matches.

This clone was seen once. The chain joins TRBV9 to TRBJ2-3; the D gene is possibly TRBD2 (6 bases). From germline, CDR1 is SGDLS and CDR2 YYNGEE. The V end was cut by 4 bases, the J end by 6 bases, with 15 bases between. This CDR3 spans 14 amino acids. The CDR3 sequence: CASSPGTFGDTQYF. The DNA of the CDR3 is TGTGCCAGCAGCCCCGGGACTTTCGGCGATACGCAGTATTTT.

The chain joins TRBV19 to TRBJ1-5; D may be TRBD1 (5 bases). Trimming pared 1 base from V and 2 bases from J, leaving 15 bases between. The CDR3 is 17 amino acids. Germline loops: CDR1 LNHDA, CDR2 SQIVND (reference sequence). The CDR3 loop reads CASSIARGGSGNQPQHF. The CDR3 nucleotides read TGTGCCAGTAGTATAGCCCGCGGGGGGTCGGGCAATCAGCCCCAGCATTTT.

The CDR3 is CASSPMGLAGSYEQYF. CDR3 nucleotides: TGCGCCAGCAGCCCCATGGGACTAGCGGGATCCTACGAGCAGTACTTC. V is TRBV5-1 and J is TRBJ2-7, with TRBD2 matching over 13 bases. The germline V gene has CDR1 SGHRS and CDR2 YFSETQ. With 4 bases clipped from V and 1 base from J, the junction kept 5 bases outside the gene matches. The CDR3 contains 16 residues.

This chain joins TRBV7-2 and TRBJ1-2; D is unresolved. In germline, CDR1 is SGHTA, CDR2 FQGNSA. The CDR3 loop spans 15 amino acids. V was clipped by 2 bases and J by 6 bases, with 16 bases between them. CDR3 DNA sequence: TGTGCCAGCAGCTTATTTTACGGGGAAGCCGATGGCTACACCTTC. It codes for CASSLFYGEADGYTF.

The V and J genes are TRBV19 and TRBJ1-1; D gene unclear. From germline, CDR1 is LNHDA and CDR2 SQIVND (reference sequence). The length of the CDR3 is 12 residues. V lost 6 bases and J 0 bases, leaving 5 bases between the germline ends. The CDR3 nucleotides read TGTGCCAGTAGGCGGCTGAACACTGAAGCTTTCTTT. Protein sequence: CASRRLNTEAFF.

V is TRBV5-1 and J is TRBJ1-1; D is possibly TRBD1 (6 bases). The CDR3 length is 14 residues. Trimming cost V 4 bases and J 4 bases, with 14 bases left between them. Germline CDR1 SGHRS, CDR2 YFSETQ. As DNA, the CDR3 is TGCGCCAGCAGCATCGGACAGTCCGGCACTGAAGCTTTCTTT. Protein product: CASSIGQSGTEAFF.

The rearrangement links TRBV6-5 to TRBJ2-5; D might be TRBD2 (5 bases). From germline, CDR1 is MNHEY and CDR2 SVGAGI. The CDR3 totals 13 residues. V shed 1 base and J shed 3 bases, with 6 bases lying between them. CDR3 sequence reads: CASSYLGEETQYF. The CDR3 nucleotides read TGTGCCAGCAGTTACTTGGGAGAAGAGACCCAGTACTTC.

The V call is TRBV6-2 or TRBV6-3, the J call TRBJ2-3, with 10 bases fitting TRBD2. Germline-derived CDR1 and CDR2 are MNHEY and SVGEGT. The CDR3 contains 14 residues. V lost 6 bases to trimming and J lost 8 bases; unmatched junction nucleotides: 8. This CDR3 reads CASSLAGAAGTQYF. CDR3 bases: TGTGCCAGCAGCCTAGCGGGGGCGGCGGGTACGCAGTATTTT.

The V gene is TRBV5-1, the J gene TRBJ2-1; TRBD2 matches at 10 bases. Looked up from germline, CDR1 is SGHRS and CDR2 is YFSETQ. The ends lost 1 base at V and 4 bases at J; junction bases unmatched: 2. This CDR3 comprises 15 residues. CDR3: CASSLSSGGYNEQFF. CDR3 in DNA: TGCGCCAGCAGCTTGTCTAGCGGGGGTTACAATGAGCAGTTCTTC. Complete variable domain (other parts from reference TRBV5-1 and TRBJ2-1): KAGVTQTPRYLIKTRGQQVTLSCSPISGHRSVSWYQQTPGQGLQFLFEYFSETQRNKGNFPGRFSGRQFSNSRSEMNVSTLELGDSALYLCASSLSSGGYNEQFFGPGTRLTVL.